Described below is a single TCR beta chain sequence and its context. No antigen is known for it. These data come from a study of radiotherapy plus CTLA-4 blockade in lung cancer. As for the study in general: Objective response was observed in 18% of patients, and disease control in approximately 30%. General study results and limits: Expansion of tumor-derived TCR clones was observed in blood after radiotherapy plus ipilimumab. Reports identified early blood T cell clone dynamics, with interferon-beta, as the best response predictor.

V was cut by 0 bases and J by 4 bases, with 12 bases left in between. This CDR3 is 15 amino acids long. CDR1 KGHSH and CDR2 LQKENI come from the germline V gene. Each patient with chemo-refractory metastatic non-small-cell lung cancer was treated with focal radiation plus CTLA-4 blockade using ipilimumab. This table comes from immunoSEQ multiplex PCR, and its TCRdb copy is limited to in-frame clones, with some not included. The repertoire holds 55,000 to 80,000 clones, with around 80% as singletons. The chain couples TRBV18 to TRBJ1-2; TRBD1 might be the D (6 bases). The TCR was taken from a human donor with non-small cell lung cancer who had a complete response to radiotherapy plus ipilimumab. This specimen was peripheral blood, taken from a patient treated with radiotherapy plus ipilimumab. In nucleotides, the CDR3 is TGTGCCAGCTCACCACCCGGACAGCCAGCCTATGGCTACACCTTC. This sequence encodes CASSPPGQPAYGYTF.